This TCR beta chain was sequenced during a study of T cell responses to AZD1222 COVID-19 vaccine. Sequencing used immunoSEQ multiplex PCR; TCRdb keeps in-frame clones, though not all of them. The table has about 120,000 clones, just over 85% seen once; the top ten hold approximately 10%. Germline V gene lookup returns CDR1 KGHSH and CDR2 LQKENI. The CDR3 loop spans 14 amino acids. Trimming left V 0 bases short and J 3 bases short, with 7 bases between. The chain combines TRBV18 with TRBJ2-3; D remains unclear. This TCR came from an adult in good health. The sequences come from peripheral blood, collected on day 0 of AZD1222 vaccination. The CDR3 DNA sequence: TGTGCCAGCTCACCACCGGTAGCTACAGATACGCAGTATTTT. This gives the protein CASSPPVATDTQYF.